The T cell receptor (beta chain) under discussion was sequenced for a study of blood T cells in healthy people across ages. General study results and limits: Aged donors had fewer naive CD4+ cells and lower diversity than long-lived donors.

This clonotype was seen ten or more times. Its antigen is not known. At one end, the junction sequence differs from germline, possibly due to a read error. Through a sample-barcoded 5' primer and a J-beta primer mix, a second PCR was run for roughly 7 to 11 cycles. TCRdb fed the 5' RACE reads into MiXCR, producing one record per CDR3 protein. The sample contains more than 1,000,000 distinct CDR3 sequences, 20% to 25% of which appear only once. The CDR3 sequence is 14 residues long. Germline-derived CDR1 and CDR2 are SGHRS and YFSETQ. The data also belong to a second study, concerning T cells of mothers and their children. This second report adds: Both sample barcodes and 2-4 random nucleotides came from the M1S primer of the second PCR.

Sequencing used blood. The chain is built from TRBV5-1 and TRBJ1-1; no firm D call. The clonotype comes from a girl aged 2-10 years in good health. CDR3 nucleotide sequence: TGTGCCAGCAGCTTGGCTGGCCCGAACACTGAAGCTTTCTTT. It encodes CASSLAGPNTEAFF.